This entry lists 5 T cell receptor beta chains sequenced from one sample in a study of cytomegalovirus exposure and HLA in healthy donors. Primers for the PCR totalled 60 Vbeta and 13 Jbeta. Produced via immunoSEQ multiplex PCR; TCRdb's table is partial and in-frame only. The table shows about 120,000 clones, with around three quarters occurring only once. The sequenced material came from PBMCs. These receptors all stem from a man aged 30-40 years in good health and CMV-seropositive.

The chain employs TRBV2 and TRBJ1-2, with no clear D. V lost 6 bases to trimming and J lost 14 bases, with 16 bases between them. This CDR3 is 11 amino acids long. From germline, CDR1 is SNHLY and CDR2 FYNNEI. CDR3 amino acids: CASRTRQSQTF. CDR3 nucleotide sequence: TGTGCCAGCAGGACGAGACAAAGTCAAACCTTC. The full variable domain, in which reference TRBV2 and TRBJ1-2 provide the parts outside the CDR3, is EPEVTQTPSHQVTQMGQEVILRCVPISNHLYFYWYRQILGQKVEFLVSFYNNEISEKSEIFDDQFSVERPDGSNFTLKIRSTKLEDSAMYFCASRTRQSQTFGSGTRLTVV.

The chain joins TRBV2 to TRBJ1-5; 11 nucleotides line up with TRBD1. V was pared by 4 bases and J by 5 bases, with 4 bases of the junction left unmatched. Per germline, CDR1 SNHLY and CDR2 FYNNEI. CDR3 length: 15 residues. In DNA, the CDR3 is TGTGCCAGCAGTGGAGGGACAGGGGGGCATCAGCCCCAGCATTTT. Translating gives CASSGGTGGHQPQHF. The full variable domain, its missing parts supplied by reference TRBV2 and TRBJ1-5, is EPEVTQTPSHQVTQMGQEVILRCVPISNHLYFYWYRQILGQKVEFLVSFYNNEISEKSEIFDDQFSVERPDGSNFTLKIRSTKLEDSAMYFCASSGGTGGHQPQHFGDGTRLSIL.

The chain joins TRBV20-1 to TRBJ2-5, with a weak D call TRBD2 (5 bases). The germline CDR1 and CDR2 sequences are DFQATT and SNEGSKA (reference sequence). There are 11 residues in the CDR3. The V gene lost 3 bases and the J gene lost 8 bases, with 10 bases spanning the gap. In DNA, the CDR3 is TGCAGTGCTAGTTTTCGGGGTACCCAGTACTTC. Amino acids: CSASFRGTQYF.

This clone was found once. The rearrangement links TRBV11-2 to TRBJ2-1; possible D gene TRBD1, 5 bases. The CDR3 is 14 residues long. Trimming stripped 2 bases from V and 2 bases from J, with 7 bases between. Germline CDR1 is SGHAT and CDR2 is FQNNGV. CDR3 region: CASSLIRAYNEQFF. For the CDR3, the DNA is TGTGCCAGCAGCTTAATCAGGGCCTACAATGAGCAGTTCTTC.

The CDR3 DNA sequence: TGTGCCAGCAGCTCGGGGTCACCCCTCCACTTT. It translates to CASSSGSPLHF. The chain combines TRBV11-2 with TRBJ1-6; D call uncertain. CDR1 and CDR2 (germline): SGHAT, FQNNGV. V lost 4 bases, J lost 10 bases, and 5 bases lay in between. CDR3 length: 11 residues.